These 13 T cell receptor beta chains were all obtained from the same sample, sequenced in a study of T cell clonotyping in hematopoietic cell transplantation. Assay used: immunoSEQ multiplex PCR; TCRdb lists only in-frame clones, some missing. The sample has over 6,000 clones; about 91% are singletons. The sample's time point: recipient sample about 28 days before transplant, after cytoreduction. Sample: peripheral blood mononuclear cells, taken before stem cell transplant. These receptor sequences come from a man aged 30 to 39 with acute myeloid leukemia. Some clones in this sample may be carry-over from other donors' samples.

The gene calls are TRBV5-1 and TRBJ2-6, with D perhaps matching TRBD1 or TRBD2 (5 bases each). This CDR3 is 15 amino acids long. Per the germline V gene, CDR1 is SGHRS and CDR2 is YFSETQ. V shed 4 bases and J shed 0 bases, with 8 bases lying between them. The CDR3, as DNA: TGCGCCAGCAGCGGGGGAAGCTCTGGGGCCAACGTCCTGACTTTC. Its protein is CASSGGSSGANVLTF.

The V gene is TRBV7-2, the J gene TRBJ1-2; no clear D. CDR3 size: 13 residues. Germline CDR1 SGHTA, CDR2 FQGNSA. The V end was cut by 2 bases, the J end by 1 base, with 5 bases between. The CDR3 reads CASSLNNNYGYTF. The CDR3 region has the DNA TGTGCCAGCAGCTTAAACAATAACTATGGCTACACCTTC. The variable domain in full, completed from reference TRBV7-2 and TRBJ1-2, reads GAGVSQSPSNKVTEKGKDVELRCDPISGHTALYWYRQSLGQGLEFLIYFQGNSAPDKSGLPSDRFSAERTGGSVSTLTIQRTQQEDSAVYLCASSLNNNYGYTFGSGTRLTVV.

V gene TRBV28 combines with J gene TRBJ1-2; 7 bases fit TRBD1. The germline V gene encodes CDR1 MDHEN and CDR2 SYDVKM. The CDR3 has 15 amino acids. Losses at the gene ends were 3 bases for V and 4 bases for J; bases not matched to a gene: 8. The CDR3 loop reads CASSLYGGQSYGYTF. The CDR3 DNA follows: TGTGCCAGCAGTTTGTATGGGGGACAGAGCTATGGCTACACCTTC.

This chain links TRBV29-1 with TRBJ2-3, with 7 bases aligning to TRBD2. The CDR3 is made up of 14 amino acids. Trimming at V came to 4 bases and at J to 2 bases, leaving 6 bases not matched to a gene. From germline, CDR1 is SQVTM and CDR2 ANQGSEA. CDR3 in amino acids: CSVGKRDVTDTQYF. CDR3 coding DNA: TGCAGCGTTGGTAAGCGGGACGTCACAGATACGCAGTATTTT.

The V and J genes are TRBV30 and TRBJ1-4; D gene uncertain. Germline-derived CDR1 and CDR2 are GTSNPN and SVGIG (reference sequence). The CDR3 has 13 residues. Trimming removed 4 bases at V and 7 bases at J, with 13 bases between. The DNA for the CDR3 is TGTGCCTGGAACGGCCAACTGGGTGAAAAACTGTTTTTT. The encoded protein is CAWNGQLGEKLFF.

This clone was observed once. The gene calls are TRBV30 and TRBJ1-1; D may be TRBD1 (6 bases). V was cut by 0 bases and J by 3 bases, with 11 bases left in between. This CDR3 is built from 14 residues. Per germline, CDR1 GTSNPN and CDR2 SVGIG (reference sequence). CDR3 in amino acids: CAWSVGQIDTEAFF. CDR3 DNA: TGTGCCTGGAGTGTCGGACAGATTGACACTGAAGCTTTCTTT.

The table lists this clone with a count of one. Written as DNA, the CDR3 is TGTGCCAGCAGTGATAAGGGACTAGCAAGAGAGACCCAGTACTTC. This sequence encodes CASSDKGLARETQYF. J is TRBJ2-5 and V is TRBV2; 9 nucleotides agree with TRBD2. The junction had 6 bases not matched to a gene; V was cut back by 3 bases and J by 4 bases. The CDR3 totals 15 residues. Germline lookup yields CDR1 SNHLY and CDR2 FYNNEI.

In nucleotides, the CDR3 is TGTGCCAGCAGCTTAACGACAGGGTCAGGGTATGGCTACACCTTC. This codes for CASSLTTGSGYGYTF. The chain employs TRBV11-2 and TRBJ1-2; 7 bases map to TRBD1. Germline V gene lookup returns CDR1 SGHAT and CDR2 FQNNGV. The CDR3 runs 15 residues. The ends lost 2 bases at V and 5 bases at J; junction bases unmatched: 8.

This chain uses TRBV7-2 with TRBJ2-3, with D uncertain. From germline, CDR1 is SGHTA and CDR2 FQGNSA. With 1 base removed from V and 2 bases from J, the gap between germline ends came to 4 bases. This CDR3 comprises 13 residues. The CDR3 DNA is TGTGCCAGCAGCTTAGTGACCACAGATACGCAGTATTTT. Protein sequence: CASSLVTTDTQYF.

The gene calls are TRBV7-9 and TRBJ1-1; D is ambiguous. This CDR3 has 15 amino acids. The V end lost 6 bases, the J end lost 4 bases, and 18 bases lay between the germline ends. Germline V CDR1 and CDR2: SEHNR, FQNEAQ (reference sequence). The CDR3 DNA follows: TGTGCCAGCAGACCTAAGAACAGTGGTGGCACTGAAGCTTTCTTT. Translating gives CASRPKNSGGTEAFF.

The J gene is TRBJ2-7, the V gene TRBV11-2, with TRBD1 identical over 10 bases. This CDR3 has 16 residues. The trim removed 4 bases at V and 0 bases at J, leaving 6 bases unmatched. Germline values: CDR1 SGHAT, CDR2 FQNNGV. The DNA of the CDR3 is TGTGCCAGCAGCTCCCTTCGACAGGGGGCCTCCTACGAGCAGTACTTC. This sequence encodes CASSSLRQGASYEQYF.

The DNA for the CDR3 is TGCAGTGCTAGAGGGGCCCACGAGCAGTACTTC. This codes for CSARGAHEQYF. The chain employs TRBV20-1 and TRBJ2-7; D is undetermined. V was pared by 1 base and J by 5 bases, with 6 bases between. Germline CDR1 is DFQATT and CDR2 is SNEGSKA (reference sequence). This CDR3 is 11 amino acids long.

The rearrangement links TRBV5-4 to TRBJ1-3, with D unclear. The germline V gene encodes CDR1 SGHNT and CDR2 YYREEE (reference sequence). The length of the CDR3 is 15 residues. V was pared by 0 bases and J by 4 bases, with 11 bases between. DNA for the CDR3: TGTGCCAGCAGCTTGGGGGGTACAATGGGAAACACCATATATTTT. This codes for CASSLGGTMGNTIYF.